This TCR beta chain appears in the sequencing data of a study of human T cells and chemical hapten exposure. Study-wide results and limits: Versus controls, significantly more large CDR3 similarity clusters arose from expanded TCRs.

Unmatched junction bases numbered 6, after V lost 4 bases and J lost 4 bases. The CDR3 sequence is 14 residues long. Germline V gene sequence: CDR1 SNHLY, CDR2 FYNNEI. The time point here: pre-sensitization, week 0. As to treatment: therapeutic diphenylcyclopropenone sensitization with weekly scalp DPC. It was from unfractionated whole blood that total RNA was extracted. This clonotype came up many times. Its antigen remains unknown. The library gave individual cDNA molecules unique molecular identifiers. TCRdb reprocessed the RACE reads with MiXCR, giving one entry per CDR3 protein. Here the sample spans about 40,000 distinct CDR3 sequences, about 10% being singletons.

This receptor was obtained from a man between 25 and 39 years old with alopecia areata. Some clones in this sample may be carry-over from other donors' samples. This specimen was whole blood, taken in connection with sensitization to the hapten diphenylcyclopropenone (DPC). This sequence joins TRBV2 and TRBJ1-2; 7 bases are a match to TRBD1. CDR3 nucleotide sequence: TGTGCCAGCAGTGTTGGCAGGGGGGCCTATGGCTACACCTTC. It encodes CASSVGRGAYGYTF.